This T cell receptor beta chain was identified during a study of blood T cell repertoires in COVID-19. As for the study in general: There were acute and convalescent COVID-19 samples, and they came from the United States, Italy and Spain.

Original processing notes: Reference gene primer amplification in the assay estimated nucleated cell counts. The method was immunoSEQ multiplex PCR; TCRdb's version includes in-frame clones alone and lacks a portion of them. V and J calls plus clone size are reproduced from that table; the DNA served to infer D and trimming. This sample yields under 300,000 clones, of which around 86% are seen a single time; 12% belongs to the top ten. The V end lost 4 bases, the J end lost 5 bases, and 17 bases lay between the germline ends. The germline V gene encodes CDR1 SGHAT and CDR2 FQNNGV. The CDR3 is made up of 15 amino acids.

The sequenced sample was peripheral blood. The rearrangement links TRBV11-2 to TRBJ1-1; the D gene is possibly TRBD1 (5 bases). This TCR was recovered from a man aged 80 or over with acute or convalescent COVID-19. The CDR3 DNA reads as TGTGCCAGCAGCTCCCTGGAGGGGTTAGGAACTGAAGCTTTCTTT. The encoded protein is CASSSLEGLGTEAFF.